A single sample gave rise to the 25 T cell receptor beta chains below, sequenced in a study of CD8 T cells in ankylosing spondylitis (dated by TCRdb to between 2016 and 2019). General findings and caveats noted by the study authors: Blood from ankylosing spondylitis patients appeared to be characterized by a TCR beta motif composed of under 10 highly homologous amino acid variants.

Libraries were built with 5' RACE. TCRdb lists the instrument as Illumina HiSeq 2500. TCRdb cleaned the public reads at Q25 with fastp, built clones with MiXCR and kept in-frame beta chains. Rows are combined by CDR3 protein, so each entry shows the most common genes and DNA. For this sample there are some 800,000 distinct CDR3 sequences; about 11% appear just once. The ten most abundant clones make up under 0.6% of the sample. Antigen specificity for these receptors is unknown. The sample was blood, either unsorted or a sorted T cell fraction (not recorded which). These receptors were collected from a male donor with ankylosing spondylitis.

The chain employs TRBV11-2 and TRBJ1-1; D not certain. CDR1 is SGHAT, CDR2 FQNNGV, per germline. The CDR3 is 14 residues long. Trimming took 5 bases from V and 4 from J, leaving 14 bases between them. CDR3 DNA: TGTGCCAGCAGCCCCCTGAGGAGGAGCACTGAAGCTTTCTTT. Protein product: CASSPLRRSTEAFF.

In this sample, this clonotype turned up many times. The chain carries TRBV4-3 and TRBJ1-1; TRBD1 matches at 9 bases. The CDR3 has 15 amino acids. Germline trimming cut 4 bases from V and 3 bases from J; bases unmatched to any gene: 6. CDR1 is LGHNA and CDR2 is YSLEER in the germline V gene. The CDR3 DNA is TGCGCCAGCAGCCCGGGACAGGGTTGGGACACTGAAGCTTTCTTT. It translates to CASSPGQGWDTEAFF.

This clonotype was counted a few times. V usage is TRBV27 and J usage is TRBJ2-7; tentative D call: TRBD1 (7 bases). The V gene lost 7 bases and the J gene lost 5 bases, with 24 bases spanning the gap. CDR3 length equals 16 residues. CDR1 is MNHEY, CDR2 SMNVEV, per germline (reference sequence). CDR3: CASTPKGGRGSHEQYF. Here the CDR3 DNA reads TGTGCCAGCACCCCTAAGGGGGGCAGGGGGTCCCACGAGCAGTACTTC.

The V gene is TRBV12-3 or TRBV12-4, the J gene TRBJ1-6, with D uncertain. V gave up 9 bases and J gave up 7 bases, with 4 bases separating them. The CDR3 sequence is 10 residues long. CDR3 sequence reads: CASSNSPLHF. CDR3 bases: TGTGCCAGTTCGAATTCACCCCTCCACTTT.

This clonotype has only a few counts. This chain links TRBV5-1 with TRBJ2-3, with D perhaps TRBD1 or TRBD2 (5 bases each). The germline V and J ends were trimmed by 3 bases and 0 bases, with 14 bases remaining between them. The CDR3 is 16 residues long. Germline CDR1 SGHRS, CDR2 YFSETQ. CDR3 sequence (DNA): TGCGCCAGCAGCTCCACACCAGGGAGTAGCACAGATACGCAGTATTTT. This codes for CASSSTPGSSTDTQYF.

The chain recombines TRBV29-1 with TRBJ1-1, with TRBD1 as a possible D gene (5 bases). V lost 7 bases and J 4 bases, leaving 16 bases between the germline ends. This CDR3 region has 13 residues. Germline values: CDR1 SQVTM, CDR2 ANQGSEA. CDR3 region: CSASQASGTEAFF. The CDR3 nucleotides read TGCAGCGCCTCACAGGCTTCGGGCACTGAAGCTTTCTTT.

This clonotype was seen only a few times. The chain is built from TRBV12-3 or TRBV12-4 and TRBJ2-6, with D hard to call. Trimming took 7 bases from V and 0 from J, leaving 10 bases between them. This CDR3 spans 15 amino acids. The DNA for the CDR3 is TGTGCCAGCAATGTAACGCCCTCTGGGGCCAACGTCCTGACTTTC. As protein: CASNVTPSGANVLTF.

The rearrangement joins TRBV12-3 or TRBV12-4 to TRBJ1-1, with a weak D call TRBD1 (5 bases). CDR3 length: 13 residues. V shed 3 bases and J shed 7 bases, with 12 bases lying between them. The CDR3 loop is CASSFPGRDEAFF. DNA of the CDR3: TGTGCCAGCAGTTTCCCGGGCAGGGATGAAGCTTTCTTT.

V and J are TRBV7-9 and TRBJ2-7; TRBD1 is a possible D gene (6 bases). CDR3 size: 14 residues. V dropped 2 bases and J dropped 3 bases, with 11 bases sitting between them. The germline V gene encodes CDR1 SEHNR and CDR2 FQNEAQ (reference sequence). The CDR3: CASSLSGVGYEQYF. DNA of the CDR3: TGTGCCAGCAGCTTATCAGGGGTAGGCTACGAGCAGTACTTC.

Notes on this clonotype: Sequence at one end of the junction differs from germline and may be a read error. The V call is TRBV4-1, the J call TRBJ1-1; 9 bases agree with TRBD1. The length of the CDR3 is 15 residues. CDR1 and CDR2 from the germline V gene are MGHRA and YSYEKL. CDR3 DNA sequence: TGCGCCAGCACCCAAGGGACAGGGAAGAACACTGAAGCTTTCTTT. Its protein product is CASTQGTGKNTEAFF.

This clonotype was picked up a small number of times. This chain uses TRBV27 with TRBJ2-7; tentatively, D is TRBD1 (5 bases). This CDR3 is built from 16 residues. Trimming removed 6 bases from V and 2 bases from J, with 20 bases in between. Germline V lookup: CDR1 MNHEY, CDR2 SMNVEV (reference sequence). CDR3 coding DNA: TGTGCCAGCAGCTTGTCGACCAGGGTAAGAACCTACGAGCAGTACTTC. The encoded protein is CASSLSTRVRTYEQYF.

This clonotype was recorded a few times. The V gene is TRBV20-1, the J gene TRBJ1-1, with 7 positions matching TRBD1. The CDR3 length is 13 residues. Germline-derived CDR1 and CDR2 are DFQATT and SNEGSKA (reference sequence). J lost 7 bases, V lost 4 bases, and 9 bases had no gene match. CDR3 in amino acids: CSATADRRLEAFF. CDR3 in DNA: TGCAGTGCTACCGCGGACAGGCGCCTTGAAGCTTTCTTT.

The V and J genes are TRBV5-5 and TRBJ2-2; D is undetermined. V was pared by 7 bases and J by 1 base, with 8 bases between. The CDR3 is 13 amino acids. The germline V gene encodes CDR1 SGHKS and CDR2 YYEKEE (reference sequence). The CDR3: CASAERNTGELFF. CDR3 in DNA: TGTGCCAGCGCCGAAAGGAACACCGGGGAGCTGTTTTTT. Full variable domain (rest looked up from reference TRBV5-5 and TRBJ2-2): DAGVTQSPTHLIKTRGQQVTLRCSPISGHKSVSWYQQVLGQGPQFIFQYYEKEERGRGNFPDRFSARQFPNYSSELNVNALLLGDSALYLCASAERNTGELFFGEGSRLTVL.

This clonotype occurred a few times. DNA for the CDR3: TGTGCCAGCGGCGGACTACCGGAATCGAACACCGGGGAGCTGTTTTTT. This sequence encodes CASGGLPESNTGELFF. The chain employs TRBV4-2 and TRBJ2-2, with D possibly matching TRBD2 (6 bases). The V gene lost 8 bases and the J gene lost 0 bases, with 16 bases spanning the gap. Germline V lookup: CDR1 LGHNA, CDR2 YNFKEQ. The CDR3 length is 16 residues.

This clonotype was seen repeatedly, ten times or more. This rearrangement joins TRBV9 to TRBJ1-2, with 8 bases matching TRBD1. The V gene end was trimmed by 2 bases and the J gene end by 7 bases; junction bases not matched to a gene: 7. CDR3 size: 14 residues. Per germline, CDR1 SGDLS and CDR2 YYNGEE. The CDR3 loop reads CASSVPGGLSGYTF. In nucleotides, the CDR3 is TGTGCCAGCAGCGTGCCAGGGGGCCTTTCTGGCTACACCTTC.

This chain joins TRBV9 and TRBJ1-5; maybe TRBD1 (5 bases). Trimming cost V 4 bases and J 6 bases, with 17 bases left between them. The CDR3 runs 15 residues. Looked up from germline, CDR1 is SGDLS and CDR2 is YYNGEE. The CDR3 coding sequence is TGTGCCAGCAGCACATCGGGCCTAAGGGGTCAGCCCCAGCATTTT. Amino acids: CASSTSGLRGQPQHF. The variable domain in full, completed from reference TRBV9 and TRBJ1-5, reads DSGVTQTPKHLITATGQRVTLRCSPRSGDLSVYWYQQSLDQGLQFLIQYYNGEERAKGNILERFSAQQFPDLHSELNLSSLELGDSALYFCASSTSGLRGQPQHFGDGTRLSIL.

This clonotype was seen only a few times. The chain combines TRBV5-1 with TRBJ2-7, with 8 bases lining up with TRBD1. Germline lookup yields CDR1 SGHRS and CDR2 YFSETQ. This CDR3 comprises 17 residues. V gave up 0 bases and J gave up 2 bases; unmatched junction bases: 10. CDR3 bases: TGCGCCAGCAGCTTGGAGAGAGGACAGGGACTTACCTACGAGCAGTACTTC. It codes for CASSLERGQGLTYEQYF.

This clonotype came up many times. V and J are TRBV20-1 and TRBJ2-1; no clear D. The germline V gene has CDR1 DFQATT and CDR2 SNEGSKA (reference sequence). This CDR3 comprises 13 residues. V was clipped by 6 bases and J by 8 bases, with 17 bases between them. The CDR3 region is CSAERLLMDEQFF. In DNA, the CDR3 is TGCAGTGCGGAAAGACTTCTGATGGATGAGCAGTTCTTC.

This clonotype turned up a few times. The V gene is TRBV20-1, the J gene TRBJ2-6; 8 bases match TRBD1. The CDR3 length is 16 residues. Germline trimming cut 6 bases from V and 4 bases from J; bases unmatched to any gene: 11. The germline gives CDR1 DFQATT, CDR2 SNEGSKA (reference sequence). The DNA of the CDR3 is TGCAGTGCCTCGCGGCAGGGGGCCTCCGGGGCCAACGTCCTGACTTTC. Translation: CSASRQGASGANVLTF.

This clonotype has a count of ten or more. CDR3 DNA: TGCAGTGCTTACACAGGAGGAGACTACGAGCAGTACTTC. Translated: CSAYTGGDYEQYF. The chain carries TRBV20-1 and TRBJ2-7; either TRBD1 or TRBD2 may fit D (5 bases each). V lost 5 bases to trimming and J lost 3 bases, with 14 bases between them. CDR3 size: 13 residues. Germline values: CDR1 DFQATT, CDR2 SNEGSKA (reference sequence).

A few counts support this clonotype. The chain recombines TRBV24-1 with TRBJ2-3; D gene ambiguous. V shed 3 bases and J shed 4 bases, with 10 bases lying between them. Per germline, CDR1 KGHDR and CDR2 SFDVKD. This CDR3 has 14 amino acids. Here the CDR3 DNA reads TGTGCCACCAGTGATCCGACTGAATCAGATACGCAGTATTTT. It yields the protein CATSDPTESDTQYF.

This chain connects TRBV9 to TRBJ1-6, with unresolved D. The CDR3 is 13 amino acids. V shed 0 bases and J shed 8 bases, with 6 bases lying between them. The germline V gene encodes CDR1 SGDLS and CDR2 YYNGEE. The CDR3 DNA sequence: TGTGCCAGCAGCGTAGTAGAGGATTCACCCCTCCACTTT. Its protein product is CASSVVEDSPLHF.

This clonotype was seen a few times. The V and J genes are TRBV7-2 and TRBJ1-5; D perhaps matches TRBD1 (6 bases). V lost 8 bases, J lost 0 bases, and 8 bases lay in between. This CDR3 has 13 amino acids. From germline, CDR1 is SGHTA and CDR2 FQGNSA. This CDR3 is CASGTFSNQPQHF. CDR3 sequence (DNA): TGTGCCAGCGGGACATTTAGCAATCAGCCCCAGCATTTT.

This sequence joins TRBV3-1 and TRBJ2-5, with 7 positions matching TRBD2. The junction had 7 bases not matched to a gene; V was cut back by 2 bases and J by 7 bases. This CDR3 region has 14 residues. Germline loops: CDR1 LGHDT, CDR2 YNNKEL (reference sequence). For the CDR3, the DNA is TGTGCCAGCAGCCAAACGGGAGGAGTTGGGACCCAGTACTTC. Encoded protein: CASSQTGGVGTQYF.

The chain has TRBV9 and TRBJ1-6; D is uncertain. The V end was cut by 0 bases, the J end by 9 bases, with 7 bases between. Per germline, CDR1 SGDLS and CDR2 YYNGEE. CDR3 length equals 13 residues. The CDR3 nucleotides are TGTGCCAGCAGCGTAGCTGAAGGTTCACCCCTCCACTTT. Amino acid sequence: CASSVAEGSPLHF. Full variable domain (rest looked up from reference TRBV9 and TRBJ1-6): DSGVTQTPKHLITATGQRVTLRCSPRSGDLSVYWYQQSLDQGLQFLIQYYNGEERAKGNILERFSAQQFPDLHSELNLSSLELGDSALYFCASSVAEGSPLHFGNGTRLTVT.